This TCR beta chain appears in the sequencing data of a study of regulatory and conventional T cells in RAG deficiency (dated by TCRdb to the late 2010s). For the wider study: High-throughput TCR beta sequencing was used to compare the repertoire diversity and composition of Treg, conventional CD4+ and CD8+ T cells between RAG-deficient patients and healthy controls.

Note on this clone: Its antigen is unknown. No per-base quality is available; no much larger clone lies one base away.

The investigation overall reported the following: Rather than being bona fide Treg cells, the sorted CD25-high CD127-low cells in Omenn syndrome patients may represent peripherally activated cells. Markedly lower Shannon entropy and higher Simpson indices were observed in RAG-deficient patients than in control T-cell subpopulations. Shorter CDR3 lengths were found in all patient T-cell subsets, and >75% Treg-Tconv repertoire overlap at nucleotide and amino acid level was observed in Omenn syndrome patients. Unique TCR beta sequences from Treg cells were around 100-fold fewer in Omenn syndrome and CID/AS patients than controls, versus about 10-fold for other subsets. Some T-cell subset analyses were not done for some subjects.

Before genomic DNA was extracted, conventional CD4+ T cells were isolated from blood as CD25-low CD127-high cells. Several healthy control donors were used as the comparison group for repertoire analyses. The library was obtained by the immunoSEQ multiplex PCR assay. Rearranged TCR beta chain products were amplified from the genomic DNA of sorted T-cell subsets and were then sequenced. The paper's processing steps were these. Shannon entropy and Simpson indices were used to measure how diverse the repertoire of productive TCR beta rearrangements was. To assess clonal expansion, the frequencies of the 100 most abundant productive TCR beta clonotypes were added up as a share of total reads. The TRB repertoires were scored with a self-reactivity index built on which amino acids appear at CDR3beta positions 6 and 7. Repertoire analyses used two-way ANOVA; flow cytometric analyses used Student t or Mann-Whitney tests. This is the immuneACCESS table as TCRdb keeps it, with only in-frame sequences that have V and J called. A part of the clones is gone; compared with another copy, unresolved V genes explain less than half, and the rest is unexplained. The V and J calls and clone size were taken over from that table, and D and trimming were inferred from the DNA. The sample table lists 22,000 or so clones, more than 85% of them with a count of one. The ten top clones hold under 0.95% of the sample.

CDR1 and CDR2 (SNHLY, FYNNEI) derive from the germline V gene. There are 16 amino acids in the CDR3, from cysteine to phenylalanine inclusive. Of the read, only the CDR3 DNA is kept; its 48 bases are in frame from base 1. Relative to germline, V is missing 6 bases and J is missing 5 bases, with 11 bases of the junction outside any gene match. In addition, the sample was reused for a study of regulatory T cells. From the second report: For the multiplex PCR, 52 forward TRBV primers and 13 reverse TRBJ primers were used, and amplification bias was corrected with both assay-based and computational methods. Patient repertoires showed restricted unique TRB V-J pairs and skewed V and J gene usage, most marked in regulatory T cells. The study compared T-cell receptor beta repertoires of sorted regulatory, conventional CD4+ and CD8+ T cells in CD3G-deficient patients with those in healthy controls. Peripheral blood mononuclear cells were isolated by Ficoll density separation. Rearranged TRB loci were amplified from genomic DNA by multiplex PCR within the immunoSEQ assay. Sequencing of the TRB amplicons was done on an Illumina HiSeq platform. Custom algorithms error-filtered the raw sequences and aligned the raw sequences to reference gene sequences, after which the immunoSEQ online tools were used for analysis. Frequencies of productive and nonproductive TRB rearrangements were evaluated among both unique and total sequences. For group comparisons, t tests, Mann-Whitney tests or two-way ANOVA were performed in Prism software.

The chain is assembled from TRBV2 and TRBJ2-7, with 12 central nucleotides matching TRBD2. This clonotype was obtained from a human donor in good health. The material sequenced was CD4+ T cells sorted from blood. The CDR3 has the sequence CASSSLAGGRGHEQYF. The bases are TGTGCCAGCAGCAGCCTAGCGGGGGGGCGGGGCCACGAGCAGTACTTC.